These 4 T cell receptor beta chains came from one sample sequenced in a study of tumor and adjacent non-tumor tissue in lung cancer. TCRbeta libraries were built with three rounds of nested PCR, modified from ARM-PCR. TCRdb re-analysed the multiplex PCR reads in MiXCR, keeping a single row per CDR3 protein. The sample contains 84,000 or so distinct CDR3 sequences, 61% of which appear only once. This sample's RNA came from whole unsorted tissue. Material: lung tumor tissue. These receptors came from a man between 70 and 80 years old with non-small cell lung cancer.

Turning to this clonotype: Here the CDR3 omits its conserved ending phenylalanine or tryptophan, so a read error is the likely source. The chain couples TRBV10-2 to TRBJ2-3; 11 bases align to TRBD2. The CDR3 sequence is 16 residues long. Germline lookup yields CDR1 WSHSY and CDR2 SAAADI. V gave up 6 bases and J gave up 8 bases; unmatched junction bases: 13. The CDR3 spells CASSLTSGNSRSTQYL. The CDR3 nucleotides are TGCGCCAGCAGCCTGACTAGCGGGAACTCCCGGAGTACGCAGTATCTT.

Ten or more counts support this clonotype. V is TRBV30 and J is TRBJ1-1; D uncertain. The CDR3 is 13 residues long. Germline V gives CDR1 GTSNPN, CDR2 SVGIG (reference sequence). The V end lost 5 bases, the J end lost 5 bases, and 15 bases lay between the germline ends. The CDR3 sequence: CAWERLGITEAFF. The CDR3 nucleotides read TGTGCCTGGGAGCGTCTCGGGATTACTGAAGCTTTCTTT.

As concerns this clonotype: The junction does not match germline at one end; this may be a read error. V gene TRBV11-2 combines with J gene TRBJ2-4, with 9 bases identical to TRBD2. Germline V lookup: CDR1 SGHAT, CDR2 FQNNGV. The CDR3 loop spans 14 amino acids. The CDR3 protein is CANSRRLAENIQYF. The CDR3 nucleotides are TGTGCCAACAGCCGGAGACTAGCGGAAAACATTCAGTACTTC.

Remarks on this clonotype: Because it lacks the conserved phenylalanine or tryptophan at the end, this CDR3 is likely a read error. Because the CDR3's place on the DNA is in doubt, the DNA is left out and the CDR3 is given as listed by TCRdb. The chain uses TRBV6-5 and TRBJ2-5; TRBD2 is taken as the D call from the table, unchecked against the DNA. The germline V gene has CDR1 MNHEY and CDR2 SVGAGI. Ends included, the CDR3 has 16 residues. The CDR3 protein is CVSSLREGPDWETHYL.